This T cell receptor beta chain was identified in a study of blood T cells in healthy people across ages. CDR3 length: 13 amino acids. The germline V gene has CDR1 DFQATT and CDR2 SNEGSKA (reference sequence). The germline V and J ends were trimmed by 1 base and 15 bases, with 19 bases remaining between them. As regards this clonotype: A much bigger clone sits one base away, suggesting this may be a read error.

It was with a sample-barcoded 5' primer and a J-beta primer mix that a second PCR of about 6 to 12 cycles was run. TCRdb fed the 5' RACE reads into MiXCR, producing one record per CDR3 protein. This table holds 870,000 or so distinct CDR3 sequences, about 28% found once. Material for sequencing was blood. The sequence was collected from an elderly woman in good health. The chain links TRBV20-1 to TRBJ2-4, with TRBD1 as a possible D gene (6 bases). As DNA, the CDR3 is TGCAGTGCTAGAGGTCAACAGGGCCACGAGCGGTACTTC. Amino acid sequence: CSARGQQGHERYF.